The 23 T cell receptor beta chains below were found in one sample sequenced in a study of T cell responses to AZD1222 COVID-19 vaccine. The table came from immunoSEQ multiplex PCR; TCRdb's copy has only in-frame clones and leaves some out. The sample lists some 140,000 clones, 80% to 90% seen once, with roughly 5% in the top ten. This sample comprised peripheral blood, obtained on day 0 of MenACWY control vaccination. All receptors derive from an adult in good health.

The gene calls are TRBV5-1 and TRBJ2-1, with D possibly being TRBD2 (6 bases). Germline CDR1 SGHRS, CDR2 YFSETQ. The CDR3 extends over 14 amino acids. The germline V and J ends were trimmed by 0 bases and 7 bases, with 11 bases remaining between them. Written as DNA, the CDR3 is TGCGCCAGCAGCTTGGCGGGTAGCGGAAATGAGCAGTTCTTC. This translates into CASSLAGSGNEQFF.

The chain joins TRBV6-5 to TRBJ2-1; 7 nucleotides align to TRBD2. The germline gives CDR1 MNHEY, CDR2 SVGAGI. This CDR3 is 16 amino acids long. J gave up 2 bases and V 2 bases, and 6 bases lay outside the gene matches. The chain's CDR3 is CASSYAGGRAYNEQFF. The CDR3 DNA follows: TGTGCCAGCAGTTACGCTGGCGGGAGAGCCTACAATGAGCAGTTCTTC.

This chain links TRBV7-2 with TRBJ2-1; possibly TRBD1 for D (5 bases). Germline V lookup: CDR1 SGHTA, CDR2 FQGNSA. The V end lost 1 base, the J end lost 6 bases, and 10 bases lay between the germline ends. There are 14 residues in the CDR3. CDR3 nucleotides: TGTGCCAGCAGCTTAGGGATCAGGGTCAATGAGCAGTTCTTC. Protein sequence: CASSLGIRVNEQFF.

V usage is TRBV7-9 and J usage is TRBJ1-1; weak D call: TRBD1 (5 bases). Trimming removed 3 bases from V and 1 base from J, with 9 bases in between. The CDR3 has 14 residues. Germline V gene lookup returns CDR1 SEHNR and CDR2 FQNEAQ (reference sequence). The CDR3 DNA sequence: TGTGCCAGCAGCTTTCAGGGTAGGAACACTGAAGCTTTCTTT. Its protein product is CASSFQGRNTEAFF.

This clone was counted only a few times. The chain recombines TRBV18 with TRBJ2-7; D possibly corresponds to TRBD2 (5 bases). Trimming took 0 bases from V and 9 from J, leaving 15 bases between them. Germline V gene lookup returns CDR1 KGHSH and CDR2 LQKENI. The CDR3 extends over 14 amino acids. The CDR3 sequence is CASSPPEAARVQYF. The CDR3 DNA follows: TGTGCCAGCTCACCACCGGAGGCAGCTAGGGTGCAGTACTTC. Based on the CDR3 plus reference TRBV18 and TRBJ2-7, the full variable domain is NAGVMQNPRHLVRRRGQEARLRCSPMKGHSHVYWYRQLPEEGLKFMVYLQKENIIDESGMPKERFSAEFPKEGPSILRIQQVVRGDSAAYFCASSPPEAARVQYFGPGTRLTVT.

The chain joins TRBV7-6 to TRBJ2-7; maybe TRBD2 (6 bases). Germline V CDR1 and CDR2: SGHVS, FNYEAQ. The CDR3 extends over 15 amino acids. V lost 5 bases and J 1 base, leaving 15 bases between the germline ends. The CDR3 bases are TGTGCCAGCAGCGGAGTGACGGGGAGGTCCTACGAGCAGTACTTC. It encodes CASSGVTGRSYEQYF.

This chain links TRBV5-1 with TRBJ2-5, with 8 nucleotides matching TRBD1. Germline CDR1 SGHRS, CDR2 YFSETQ. V lost 4 bases to trimming and J lost 1 base; unmatched junction nucleotides: 9. This CDR3 is built from 16 residues. The CDR3 spells CASSPRAGGSQETQYF. In nucleotides, the CDR3 is TGCGCCAGCAGCCCCAGGGCAGGGGGCAGCCAAGAGACCCAGTACTTC.

The rearrangement links TRBV6-5 to TRBJ2-7; tentatively, D is TRBD1 (5 bases). From germline, CDR1 is MNHEY and CDR2 SVGAGI. V was trimmed by 8 bases and J by 4 bases, leaving 15 bases between them. The CDR3 is 13 residues long. CDR3 amino acids: CASLGAFIYEQYV. In DNA, the CDR3 is TGTGCCAGCCTAGGGGCATTTATTTACGAGCAGTACGTC.

The rearrangement uses TRBV24-1 and TRBJ2-7; D is perhaps TRBD1 or TRBD2 (6 bases each). This CDR3 spans 15 amino acids. Trimming left V 1 base short and J 8 bases short, with 17 bases between. The V gene's germline CDR1 is KGHDR and CDR2 SFDVKD. The CDR3 here is CATSDFSGAIPQQYF. The DNA of the CDR3 is TGTGCCACCAGTGATTTTTCGGGGGCGATCCCCCAGCAGTACTTC.

This chain connects TRBV3-1 (or the pseudogene TRBV3-2) to TRBJ1-1; D may be TRBD1 (5 bases). CDR3 length equals 14 residues. The germline V gene has CDR1 LGHDT and CDR2 YNNKEL (reference sequence). Trimming stripped 3 bases from V and 1 base from J, with 9 bases between. CDR3 residues: CASSHQGPNTEAFF. CDR3 bases: TGTGCCAGCAGCCATCAGGGACCGAACACTGAAGCTTTCTTT.

The CDR3 spells CASSSQDRGYRRTEAFF. The CDR3 DNA reads TGTGCCAGTAGTTCCCAGGACAGGGGGTATCGGCGCACTGAAGCTTTCTTT. This chain joins TRBV19 and TRBJ1-1; 10 nucleotides align to TRBD1. This CDR3 is built from 17 residues. The V gene end was trimmed by 5 bases and the J gene end by 4 bases; junction bases not matched to a gene: 13. CDR1 and CDR2 from the germline V gene are LNHDA and SQIVND (reference sequence). Filled out from reference TRBV19 and TRBJ1-1, the complete variable domain reads DGGITQSPKYLFRKEGQNVTLSCEQNLNHDAMYWYRQDPGQGLRLIYYSQIVNDFQKGDIAEGYSVSREKKESFPLTVTSAQKNPTAFYLCASSSQDRGYRRTEAFFGQGTRLTVV.

This sequence joins TRBV20-1 and TRBJ1-1; D might be TRBD1 (5 bases). The CDR3 is 14 residues long. V was cut by 3 bases and J by 1 base, with 12 bases left in between. Germline-derived CDR1 and CDR2 are DFQATT and SNEGSKA (reference sequence). The CDR3 sequence is CSASIPGKNTEAFF. Here the CDR3 DNA reads TGCAGTGCTAGTATCCCAGGGAAGAACACTGAAGCTTTCTTT.

The rearrangement uses TRBV5-6 and TRBJ2-7; either TRBD1 or TRBD2 may supply D (5 bases each). CDR1 SGHDT and CDR2 YYEEEE come from the germline V gene. The CDR3 has 14 amino acids. Trimming stripped 5 bases from V and 4 bases from J, with 16 bases between. The CDR3 region is CASRARAGRYEQYV. CDR3 DNA: TGTGCCAGCAGGGCGAGGGCAGGGAGATACGAGCAGTACGTC.

This chain links TRBV6-2 or TRBV6-3 with TRBJ1-1; no definite D call. This CDR3 comprises 17 residues. Trimming left V 2 bases short and J 0 bases short, with 16 bases between. Germline V gene data show CDR1 as MNHEY and CDR2 as SVGEGT. In DNA, the CDR3 is TGTGCCAGCAGTTACAGAGCCACCCGGGCCCTGAACACTGAAGCTTTCTTT. Translation gives CASSYRATRALNTEAFF.

The V call is TRBV6-6, the J call TRBJ2-7, with TRBD2 matching over 9 bases. The germline gives CDR1 MNHNY, CDR2 SVGAGI (reference sequence). V lost 5 bases and J lost 4; bases outside the gene matches: 9. The length of the CDR3 is 15 residues. The CDR3: CASSVTGTSRYEQYF. CDR3 DNA sequence: TGTGCCAGCAGTGTGACCGGGACTAGCCGATACGAGCAGTACTTC.

This clone was seen a few times. V is TRBV7-8 and J is TRBJ2-5, with TRBD2 matching over 11 bases. Germline V lookup: CDR1 SGHVS, CDR2 FQNEAQ. V was clipped by 1 base and J by 5 bases; unmatched bases: 6. The CDR3 has 16 residues. The CDR3 region has the DNA TGTGCCAGCAGCTTAGGACTAGCGGGGTCCTGGGAGACCCAGTACTTC. Translated: CASSLGLAGSWETQYF.

The chain employs TRBV29-1 and TRBJ2-7, with 8 bases identical to TRBD1. The CDR3 is 13 amino acids. Trimming took 1 base from V and 4 from J; bases not matched to a gene: 3. Germline V gene data show CDR1 as SQVTM and CDR2 as ANQGSEA. The CDR3 DNA follows: TGCAGCGTTGAAGGGACAGGGCTTTACGAGCAGTACTTC. Translation: CSVEGTGLYEQYF.

V gene TRBV7-8 combines with J gene TRBJ1-2, with TRBD1 as a possible D gene (5 bases). Germline CDR1 reads SGHVS; CDR2 reads FQNEAQ. V lost 5 bases and J lost 3, with 10 bases in between. The CDR3 is made up of 13 amino acids. CDR3 sequence reads: CASSTGGDYGYTF. The CDR3 bases are TGTGCCAGCAGCACGGGGGGGGACTATGGCTACACCTTC.

The DNA of the CDR3 is TGTGCCAGCAGTTCGCTTTGGACGGCGGGGAAGGTCACAGATACGCAGTATTTT. This gives the protein CASSSLWTAGKVTDTQYF. The rearrangement joins TRBV28 to TRBJ2-3, with a possible D match to TRBD2 (6 bases). V was clipped by 4 bases and J by 2 bases, with 22 bases between them. The CDR3 is 18 residues long. Germline V gene lookup returns CDR1 MDHEN and CDR2 SYDVKM.

The chain carries TRBV7-3 and TRBJ1-2, with a tentative D call TRBD1 (5 bases). CDR1 is SGHTA, CDR2 FQGTGA, per germline. V gave up 1 base and J gave up 6 bases, with 12 bases separating them. This CDR3 spans 14 amino acids. The CDR3 region has the DNA TGTGCCAGCAGCTTAAACCGGGACGCCCATGGCTACACCTTC. It yields the protein CASSLNRDAHGYTF. The full variable domain, with the rest looked up from reference TRBV7-3 and TRBJ1-2, is GAGVSQTPSNKVTEKGKYVELRCDPISGHTALYWYRQSLGQGPEFLIYFQGTGAADDSGLPNDRFFAVRPEGSVSTLKIQRTERGDSAVYLCASSLNRDAHGYTFGSGTRLTVV.

The V call is TRBV29-1, the J call TRBJ2-7; D is possibly TRBD2 (6 bases). The germline CDR1 and CDR2 sequences are SQVTM and ANQGSEA. V was trimmed by 2 bases and J by 0 bases, leaving 17 bases between them. This CDR3 spans 16 amino acids. The CDR3 nucleotides are TGCAGCGTTGAAAGGGCGGGACCCAAAAGCTCCTACGAGCAGTACGTC. As protein: CSVERAGPKSSYEQYV.

The chain is built from TRBV7-6 and TRBJ1-2; 7 bases agree with TRBD1. Trimming took 5 bases from V and 4 from J; bases not matched to a gene: 10. Germline-derived CDR1 and CDR2 are SGHVS and FNYEAQ. The CDR3 is 15 amino acids. The CDR3 coding sequence is TGTGCCAGCAGCCCTCGACCGGGACAGTTCTATGGCTACACCTTC. This encodes CASSPRPGQFYGYTF.

The CDR3 sequence is CAIRAGTGGTDTQYF. CDR3 nucleotides: TGTGCCATCAGGGCCGGGACAGGGGGCACAGATACGCAGTATTTT. V is TRBV10-3 and J is TRBJ2-3; 10 bases agree with TRBD1. The CDR3 loop spans 15 amino acids. CDR1 is ENHRY, CDR2 SYGVKD, per germline. After removal of 6 bases from V and 1 base from J, the junction contained 4 bases not matched to a gene.